The 29 T cell receptor beta chains reported below all come from one sample, sequenced in a study of blood T cell repertoires in COVID-19. Only in-frame clones appear in the TCRdb table, and some are missing; sequencing was by immunoSEQ multiplex PCR. The data show 150,000 to 200,000 clones, 70% to 90% seen once. The specimen was peripheral blood. The receptors originated from a man aged 40-49 years with active or convalescent COVID-19.

The chain links TRBV5-1 to TRBJ1-6; the D gene is possibly TRBD1 (6 bases). The length of the CDR3 is 18 residues. Trimming removed 1 base from V and 0 bases from J, with 14 bases in between. The germline CDR1 and CDR2 sequences are SGHRS and YFSETQ. Here the CDR3 DNA reads TGCGCCAGCAGCTTGAGGTGGCAGGGGAGCTCCTATAATTCACCCCTCCACTTT. Translation: CASSLRWQGSSYNSPLHF.

The rearrangement links TRBV9 to TRBJ1-1, with D possibly matching TRBD1 (5 bases). The CDR3 length is 16 residues. V was pared by 3 bases and J by 3 bases, with 18 bases between. The germline V gene encodes CDR1 SGDLS and CDR2 YYNGEE. The CDR3 sequence: CASSAGLFEGDTEAFF. The CDR3 nucleotides are TGTGCCAGCAGCGCGGGTCTCTTCGAAGGGGACACTGAAGCTTTCTTT.

The chain recombines TRBV11-2 with TRBJ1-6, with 9 bases lining up with TRBD1. CDR3 length: 14 amino acids. Germline values: CDR1 SGHAT, CDR2 FQNNGV. Trimming cost V 5 bases and J 10 bases; bases outside gene matches: 6. The CDR3 coding sequence is TGTGCCAGCAGCCCGGGACAGGGAAGATCACCCCTCCACTTT. Translating gives CASSPGQGRSPLHF.

The CDR3 spells CASSPGSGNEKLFF. In nucleotides, the CDR3 is TGTGCCAGCAGCCCCGGGTCCGGGAATGAAAAACTGTTTTTT. The chain has TRBV9 and TRBJ1-4; D gene unclear. The CDR3 covers 14 residues. Trimming shortened V by 4 bases and J by 5 bases, and 12 bases separated the two germline ends. Germline V gives CDR1 SGDLS, CDR2 YYNGEE.

The V gene is TRBV19, the J gene TRBJ1-2; 7 nucleotides agree with TRBD1. There are 14 residues in the CDR3. V lost 4 bases, J lost 5 bases, and 7 bases stayed unmatched. The V gene's germline CDR1 is LNHDA and CDR2 SQIVND (reference sequence). The CDR3 sequence: CASSNSGTVYGYTF. The DNA for the CDR3 is TGTGCCAGTAGTAACTCCGGGACAGTTTATGGCTACACCTTC.

This chain connects TRBV12-3 or TRBV12-4 to TRBJ2-5, with D unclear. V was cut by 0 bases and J by 2 bases, with 4 bases left in between. The CDR3 extends over 13 amino acids. CDR3 coding DNA: TGTGCCAGCAGTTTAGCGCAGCAAGAGACCCAGTACTTC. Translating gives CASSLAQQETQYF.

V usage is TRBV5-1 and J usage is TRBJ1-6; no firm D call. CDR1 is SGHRS and CDR2 is YFSETQ in the germline V gene. This CDR3 has 14 amino acids. The ends were cut back, 2 bases at V and 6 bases at J, with 9 bases in the middle. Here the CDR3 DNA reads TGCGCCAGCAGCTTCGAGAGTCCTAATTCACCCCTCCACTTT. Translated, it gives CASSFESPNSPLHF.

The chain couples TRBV29-1 to TRBJ2-1, with TRBD2 matching 9 bases. J was trimmed by 7 bases and V by 5 bases; bases with no gene match: 12. Germline CDR1 is SQVTM and CDR2 is ANQGSEA. The CDR3 extends over 15 amino acids. CDR3 coding DNA: TGCAGCGTTCCGATTGGGCGGGAGGGTTGGAATGAGCAGTTCTTC. Protein product: CSVPIGREGWNEQFF.

The chain employs TRBV11-2 and TRBJ1-2; TRBD1 agrees at 8 bases. Germline-derived CDR1 and CDR2 are SGHAT and FQNNGV. Losses at the gene ends were 1 base for V and 5 bases for J; bases not matched to a gene: 15. This CDR3 contains 18 residues. CDR3 in DNA: TGTGCCAGCAGCTTAGTGAGGCTTCGGGGACAGGAGTATTATGGCTACACCTTC. This gives the protein CASSLVRLRGQEYYGYTF.

V is TRBV5-1 and J is TRBJ2-7; possibly TRBD2 for D (5 bases). Germline V lookup: CDR1 SGHRS, CDR2 YFSETQ. CDR3 length: 14 residues. V lost 1 base to trimming and J lost 5 bases, with 13 bases between them. The DNA of the CDR3 is TGCGCCAGCAGCTTGACTAGGAGTTCCCACGAGCAGTACTTC. As protein: CASSLTRSSHEQYF.

This clone was found once. V usage is TRBV24-1 and J usage is TRBJ2-7; 9 bases align to TRBD2. This CDR3 has 15 residues. Germline CDR1 is KGHDR and CDR2 is SFDVKD. V shed 3 bases, J shed 6 bases, and the junction held 8 bases outside the gene matches. The CDR3 DNA reads TGTGCCACCAGTGATCCAACTAGCGGGCGGTTCGAGCAGTACTTC. Translated, it gives CATSDPTSGRFEQYF.

This chain links TRBV3-1 (or the pseudogene TRBV3-2) with TRBJ1-2; a weak D match, TRBD1 (6 bases). The CDR3 has 14 amino acids. Germline values: CDR1 LGHDT, CDR2 YNNKEL (reference sequence). The V end lost 5 bases, the J end lost 5 bases, and 15 bases lay between the germline ends. The CDR3 nucleotides are TGTGCCAGCAGCGAGAACAGGGTAGGGTATGGCTACACCTTC. As protein: CASSENRVGYGYTF.

V gene TRBV20-1 combines with J gene TRBJ2-5; D is unresolved. The germline V and J ends were trimmed by 5 bases and 3 bases, with 4 bases remaining between them. The CDR3 length is 10 residues. Germline assignment: CDR1 DFQATT and CDR2 SNEGSKA (reference sequence). CDR3 sequence: CSAYKETQYF. CDR3 DNA sequence: TGCAGTGCTTACAAAGAGACCCAGTACTTC.

The chain has TRBV5-1 and TRBJ2-4; TRBD1 is a possible D gene (5 bases). Trimming stripped 0 bases from V and 6 bases from J, with 13 bases between. Germline CDR1 reads SGHRS; CDR2 reads YFSETQ. The CDR3 covers 15 residues. DNA of the CDR3: TGCGCCAGCAGCTTGGTAGGCACAAGGGGAAACATTCAGTACTTC. Translating gives CASSLVGTRGNIQYF.

The chain is built from TRBV5-4 and TRBJ2-7; 8 bases align to TRBD1. CDR3 length equals 16 residues. Germline loops: CDR1 SGHNT, CDR2 YYREEE (reference sequence). Losses at the gene ends were 2 bases for V and 5 bases for J; bases not matched to a gene: 12. Here the CDR3 DNA reads TGTGCCAGCAGCTTAGGGTCAGGGGGCCTGTATGACGAGCAGTACTTC. Translating gives CASSLGSGGLYDEQYF.

Comments on this clone: The same CDR3 also results from other DNA sequences found in this sample. V gene TRBV6-5 combines with J gene TRBJ1-5, with D uncertain. Germline-derived CDR1 and CDR2 are MNHEY and SVGAGI. The CDR3 runs to 14 residues. V lost 6 bases and J 3 bases, leaving 12 bases between the germline ends. CDR3 nucleotide sequence: TGTGCCAGCAGCCCCACCGGGATCAATCAGCCCCAGCATTTT. Its translation is CASSPTGINQPQHF.

The chain employs TRBV19 and TRBJ2-7; 9 bases line up with TRBD1. Germline V gene sequence: CDR1 LNHDA, CDR2 SQIVND (reference sequence). The J segment lost 2 bases and the V segment lost 3 bases, leaving 5 bases of the junction unmatched. This CDR3 contains 15 residues. The CDR3 spells CASSIGQGMTYEQYF. CDR3 DNA: TGTGCCAGTAGTATTGGACAGGGGATGACCTACGAGCAGTACTTC.

The rearrangement uses TRBV4-1 and TRBJ2-1, with TRBD1 matching over 7 bases. The V gene's germline CDR1 is MGHRA and CDR2 YSYEKL. Trimming removed 2 bases from V and 4 bases from J; junction bases left unmatched: 11. This CDR3 is 17 amino acids long. CDR3 region: CASSQWTPGTEYNEQFF. The CDR3, as DNA: TGCGCCAGCAGCCAATGGACTCCTGGGACAGAGTACAATGAGCAGTTCTTC.

J is TRBJ2-7 and V is TRBV9; 8 bases are shared with TRBD1. CDR3 length: 15 residues. Germline CDR1 reads SGDLS; CDR2 reads YYNGEE. Trimming cost V 2 bases and J 7 bases; bases outside gene matches: 11. CDR3 bases: TGTGCCAGCAGCGTCGGGACAGGAAGTTTCTCTGAGCAGTACTTC. Protein: CASSVGTGSFSEQYF.

The chain combines TRBV13 with TRBJ2-1; the match to TRBD2 covers 7 bases. The CDR3 is 17 amino acids. The junction had 10 bases not matched to a gene; V was cut back by 5 bases and J by 0 bases. Per the germline V gene, CDR1 is PRHDT and CDR2 is FYEKMQ (reference sequence). CDR3 in amino acids: CASSPGTIPSSYNEQFF. CDR3 in DNA: TGTGCCAGCAGCCCCGGGACTATCCCCAGCTCCTACAATGAGCAGTTCTTC.

This clone turned up a few times. V is TRBV2 and J is TRBJ1-1; no definite D call. Germline V gene data show CDR1 as SNHLY and CDR2 as FYNNEI. With 3 bases removed from V and 1 base from J, the gap between germline ends came to 9 bases. CDR3 length: 14 amino acids. CDR3: CASSETGENTEAFF. Here the CDR3 DNA reads TGTGCCAGCAGTGAGACCGGGGAGAACACTGAAGCTTTCTTT.

V usage is TRBV24-1 and J usage is TRBJ1-2, with D unclear. This CDR3 is 12 amino acids long. The germline V gene encodes CDR1 KGHDR and CDR2 SFDVKD. V lost 2 bases and J lost 5, with 5 bases in between. For the CDR3, the DNA is TGTGCCACCAGTGATTCGGGGTATGGCTACACCTTC. Its protein is CATSDSGYGYTF.

The rearrangement links TRBV7-2 to TRBJ1-1; D possibly corresponds to TRBD1 (5 bases). V gave up 6 bases and J gave up 5 bases, with 16 bases separating them. The CDR3 length is 14 residues. Germline lookup yields CDR1 SGHTA and CDR2 FQGNSA. The CDR3 DNA is TGTGCCAGCAGAATACGGGGGATTGATACTGAAGCTTTCTTT. Amino acids: CASRIRGIDTEAFF.

V usage is TRBV7-8 and J usage is TRBJ2-2; weak D call: TRBD2 (6 bases). Germline V gene data show CDR1 as SGHVS and CDR2 as FQNEAQ. Trimming cost V 4 bases and J 2 bases, with 20 bases left between them. This CDR3 comprises 18 residues. The CDR3 is CASSSRGGTLVNTGELFF. The CDR3 DNA follows: TGTGCCAGCAGCTCGAGGGGCGGGACGCTAGTTAACACCGGGGAGCTGTTTTTT.

The rearrangement uses TRBV30 and TRBJ2-7, with 8 bases aligning to TRBD1. The CDR3 contains 12 residues. The germline V gene encodes CDR1 GTSNPN and CDR2 SVGIG (reference sequence). V lost 1 base, J lost 4 bases, and 0 bases stayed unmatched. The CDR3 DNA follows: TGTGCCTGGAGTGGACAGGGGTACGAGCAGTACTTC. Protein product: CAWSGQGYEQYF.

The genes are TRBV4-2 and TRBJ2-1, with 15 positions matching TRBD2. Germline lookup yields CDR1 LGHNA and CDR2 YNFKEQ. The CDR3 totals 17 residues. V was clipped by 1 base and J by 8 bases; unmatched bases: 6. This chain's CDR3 is CASSQARTSGGADEQFF. The CDR3 DNA reads as TGTGCCAGCAGCCAAGCCCGGACTAGCGGGGGGGCAGATGAGCAGTTCTTC.

The chain combines TRBV11-2 with TRBJ2-3, with D perhaps TRBD2 (6 bases). Deletions cut 5 bases from V and 3 bases from J, with 18 bases between. The CDR3 totals 16 residues. Germline CDR1 and CDR2: SGHAT and FQNNGV. CDR3 loop: CASSPGSLAFTDTQYF. In nucleotides, the CDR3 is TGTGCCAGCAGCCCTGGGTCCCTAGCGTTTACAGATACGCAGTATTTT.

In its sample, this clone was seen once. Different DNA sequences within this sample yield the same CDR3. The chain combines TRBV24-1 with TRBJ2-3, with 8 bases lining up with TRBD2. J lost 1 base, V lost 7 bases, and 0 bases had no gene match. The CDR3 has 13 residues. Germline CDR1 is KGHDR and CDR2 is SFDVKD. DNA of the CDR3: TGTGCCACCAGCGGGAGGGGCACAGATACGCAGTATTTT. Encoded protein: CATSGRGTDTQYF.

The CDR3 reads CASNAPGETQYF. In DNA form, the CDR3 reads TGTGCCAGCAATGCGCCCGGGGAGACCCAGTACTTC. This rearrangement joins TRBV28 to TRBJ2-5, with D hard to call. Germline CDR1 is MDHEN and CDR2 is SYDVKM. Deletions cut 7 bases from V and 5 bases from J, with 11 bases between. The CDR3 is made up of 12 amino acids.